This TCR beta chain was captured by sequencing in a study of metastatic and nonmetastatic thyroid tumors. Study overall: The study looked at repertoires side by side in blood and in tumor or nodule tissue from malignant and benign thyroid patients. Study-wide points: TCR beta diversity was reportedly significantly higher in malignant thyroid tumors than benign nodules, in blood and tumor.

TCRdb reanalyzed the PCR reads with MiXCR. The data contain 50,000 or so clones, about 25% of them singletons. This clone is medium-sized by share. Its specificity is not known. The CDR3 totals 14 residues. V gave up 0 bases and J gave up 8 bases, with 10 bases separating them. The germline gives CDR1 MNHNS, CDR2 SASEGT. Treatment of any kind had been given to no patient before thyroid surgery. The TCR comes from a male donor with papillary thyroid cancer or a benign thyroid nodule (not recorded which). Some clones in this sample may be carry-over from other donors' samples. The V and J genes are TRBV6-1 and TRBJ1-4; the D is unclear. Sample: blood. The CDR3 is CASSEARRTEKLFF. CDR3 DNA: TGTGCCAGCAGTGAAGCTCGGCGAACCGAAAAACTGTTTTTT.